The text below deals with one TCR beta chain. Its antigen remains unknown. This sample is part of a study of T cell responses to AZD1222 COVID-19 vaccine. TCRdb keeps only in-frame clones here, not all; method: immunoSEQ multiplex PCR. The top ten clones hold approximately 3.6% of a sample with approximately 140,000 clones, roughly 90% of them seen once. Germline V gene sequence: CDR1 LGHDT, CDR2 YNNKEL (reference sequence). The CDR3 has 14 amino acids. Trimming removed 2 bases from V and 0 bases from J, with 5 bases in between. Whole-study results and caveats: Spike was spanned by vaccine-associated CD4 TCRs, with dominance at 160-218 and 743-854. Spike-specific TCRs gained breadth and depth after people received two AZD1222 doses. Females made up more of the donors, who were largely white British, and clonal diversity may have come out too low.

This sequence joins TRBV3-1 (or the pseudogene TRBV3-2) and TRBJ2-1, with D unresolved. This clonotype was sampled from an adult who received the AZD1222 COVID-19 vaccine. The sequencing used peripheral blood, collected 28 days after the second AZD1222 dose. CDR3 amino acids: CASSQTSSYNEQFF. The CDR3 DNA reads as TGTGCCAGCAGCCAAACGAGCTCCTACAATGAGCAGTTCTTC.